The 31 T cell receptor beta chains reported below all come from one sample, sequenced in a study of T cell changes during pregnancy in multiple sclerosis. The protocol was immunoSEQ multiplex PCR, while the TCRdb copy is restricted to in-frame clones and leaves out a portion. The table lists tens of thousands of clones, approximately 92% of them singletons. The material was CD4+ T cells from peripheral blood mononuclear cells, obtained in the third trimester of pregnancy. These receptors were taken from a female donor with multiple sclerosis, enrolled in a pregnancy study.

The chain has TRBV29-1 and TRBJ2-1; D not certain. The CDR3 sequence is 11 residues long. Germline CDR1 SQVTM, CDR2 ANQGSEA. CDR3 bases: TGCAGTGCGGCGTCCTACAATGAGCAGTTCTTC. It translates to CSAASYNEQFF.

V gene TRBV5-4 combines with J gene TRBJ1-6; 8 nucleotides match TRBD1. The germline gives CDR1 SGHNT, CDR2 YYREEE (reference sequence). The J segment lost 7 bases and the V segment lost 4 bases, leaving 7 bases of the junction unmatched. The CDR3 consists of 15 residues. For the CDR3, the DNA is TGTGCCAGCAGCGAACGACAGGGGTCCAATTCACCCCTCCACTTT. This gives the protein CASSERQGSNSPLHF. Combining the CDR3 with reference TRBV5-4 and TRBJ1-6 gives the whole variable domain ETGVTQSPTHLIKTRGQQVTLRCSSQSGHNTVSWYQQALGQGPQFIFQYYREEENGRGNFPPRFSGLQFPNYSSELNVNALELDDSALYLCASSERQGSNSPLHFGNGTRLTVT.

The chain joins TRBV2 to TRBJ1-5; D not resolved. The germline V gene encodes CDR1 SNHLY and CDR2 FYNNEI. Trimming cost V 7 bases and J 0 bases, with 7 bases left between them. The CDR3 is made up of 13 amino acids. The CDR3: CASNGLSNQPQHF. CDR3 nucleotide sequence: TGTGCCAGCAACGGTCTTAGCAATCAGCCCCAGCATTTT.

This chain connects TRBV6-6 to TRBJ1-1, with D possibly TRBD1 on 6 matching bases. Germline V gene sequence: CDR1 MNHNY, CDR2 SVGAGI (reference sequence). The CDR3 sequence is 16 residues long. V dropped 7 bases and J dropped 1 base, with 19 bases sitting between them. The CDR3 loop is CASTKGRGYRNTEAFF. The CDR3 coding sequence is TGTGCCAGCACCAAGGGCAGGGGCTACCGGAACACTGAAGCTTTCTTT.

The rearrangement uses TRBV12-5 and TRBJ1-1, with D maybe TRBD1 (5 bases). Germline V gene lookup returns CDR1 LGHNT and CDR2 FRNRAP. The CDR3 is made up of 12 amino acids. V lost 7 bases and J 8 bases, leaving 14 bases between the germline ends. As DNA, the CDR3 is TGTGCTAGTGCCTCGCAGGGCAGGGAAGCTTTCTTT. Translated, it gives CASASQGREAFF.

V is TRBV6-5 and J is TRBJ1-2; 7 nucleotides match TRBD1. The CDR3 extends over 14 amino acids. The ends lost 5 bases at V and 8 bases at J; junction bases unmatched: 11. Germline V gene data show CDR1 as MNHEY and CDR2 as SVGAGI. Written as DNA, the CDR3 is TGTGCCAGCAGTCCCTATAGGACAGGTTTCGGCTACACCTTC. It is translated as CASSPYRTGFGYTF.

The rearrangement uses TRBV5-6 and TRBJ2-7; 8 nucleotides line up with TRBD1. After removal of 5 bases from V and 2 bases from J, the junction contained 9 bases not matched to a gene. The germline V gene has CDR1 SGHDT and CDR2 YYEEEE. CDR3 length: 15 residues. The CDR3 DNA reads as TGTGCCAGCAGTCCTGACAGGGGCGGACCCTACGAGCAGTACTTC. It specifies CASSPDRGGPYEQYF.

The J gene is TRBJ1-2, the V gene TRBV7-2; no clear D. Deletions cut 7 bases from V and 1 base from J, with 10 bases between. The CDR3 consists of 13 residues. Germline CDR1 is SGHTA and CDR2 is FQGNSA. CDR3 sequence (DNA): TGTGCCAGCACCCTTACGGGTAACTATGGCTACACCTTC. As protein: CASTLTGNYGYTF.

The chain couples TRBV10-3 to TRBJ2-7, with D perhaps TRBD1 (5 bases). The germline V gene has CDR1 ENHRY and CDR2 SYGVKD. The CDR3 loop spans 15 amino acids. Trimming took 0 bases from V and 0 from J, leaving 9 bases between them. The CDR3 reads CAISESTGLSYEQYF. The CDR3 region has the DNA TGTGCCATCAGTGAGTCAACAGGCCTCTCCTACGAGCAGTACTTC.

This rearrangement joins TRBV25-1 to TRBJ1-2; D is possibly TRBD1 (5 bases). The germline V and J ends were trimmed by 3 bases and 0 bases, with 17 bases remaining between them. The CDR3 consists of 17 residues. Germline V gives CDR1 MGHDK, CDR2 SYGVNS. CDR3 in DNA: TGTGCCAGCAGTGACCTAGGGGCAGCTGGGGCTAACTATGGCTACACCTTC. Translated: CASSDLGAAGANYGYTF.

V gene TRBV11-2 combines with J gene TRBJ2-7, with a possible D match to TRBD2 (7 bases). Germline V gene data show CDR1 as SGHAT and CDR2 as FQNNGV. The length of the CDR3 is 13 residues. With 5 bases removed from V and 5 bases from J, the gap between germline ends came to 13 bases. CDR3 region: CASSRGGGHEQYF. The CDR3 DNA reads TGTGCCAGCAGCCGCGGGGGCGGCCACGAGCAGTACTTC.

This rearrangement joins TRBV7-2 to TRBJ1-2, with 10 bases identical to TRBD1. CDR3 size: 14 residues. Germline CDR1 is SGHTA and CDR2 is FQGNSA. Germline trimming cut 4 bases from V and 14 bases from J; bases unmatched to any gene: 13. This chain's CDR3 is CASSSSGTGEEMTF. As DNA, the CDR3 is TGTGCCAGCAGCTCGTCCGGGACAGGGGAGGAAATGACCTTC.

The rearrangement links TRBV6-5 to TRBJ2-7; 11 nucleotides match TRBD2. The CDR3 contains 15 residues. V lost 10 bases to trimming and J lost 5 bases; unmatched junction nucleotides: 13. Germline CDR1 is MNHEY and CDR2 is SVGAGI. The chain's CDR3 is CATQNSGGVTHEQYF. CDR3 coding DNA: TGTGCCACCCAGAATAGCGGGGGGGTTACTCACGAGCAGTACTTC.

CDR3 nucleotide sequence: TGTGCCAGCAGCTTATTCCGAGGTCGGACAGATACGCAGTATTTT. Protein product: CASSLFRGRTDTQYF. The chain is built from TRBV7-6 and TRBJ2-3; D is uncertain. The germline CDR1 and CDR2 sequences are SGHVS and FNYEAQ. V was shortened by 2 bases and J by 3 bases, with 12 bases between the two germline ends. The CDR3 runs 15 residues. Full variable domain (missing parts from reference TRBV7-6 and TRBJ2-3): GAGVSQSPRYKVTKRGQDVALRCDPISGHVSLYWYRQALGQGPEFLTYFNYEAQQDKSGLPNDRFSAERPEGSISTLTIQRTEQRDSAMYRCASSLFRGRTDTQYFGPGTRLTVL.

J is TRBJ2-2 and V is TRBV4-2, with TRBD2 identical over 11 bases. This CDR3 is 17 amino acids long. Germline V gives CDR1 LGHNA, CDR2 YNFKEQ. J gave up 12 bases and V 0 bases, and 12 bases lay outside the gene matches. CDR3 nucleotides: TGTGCCAGCAGCCAAGATCCCCTAGCGGGGGGACCTCCTCAGCTGTTTTTT. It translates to CASSQDPLAGGPPQLFF.

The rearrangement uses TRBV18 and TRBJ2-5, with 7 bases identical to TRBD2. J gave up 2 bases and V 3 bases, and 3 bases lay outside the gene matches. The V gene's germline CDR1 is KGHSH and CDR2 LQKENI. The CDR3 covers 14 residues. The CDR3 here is CASSPLGGQETQYF. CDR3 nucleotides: TGTGCCAGCTCACCCCTCGGGGGGCAAGAGACCCAGTACTTC.

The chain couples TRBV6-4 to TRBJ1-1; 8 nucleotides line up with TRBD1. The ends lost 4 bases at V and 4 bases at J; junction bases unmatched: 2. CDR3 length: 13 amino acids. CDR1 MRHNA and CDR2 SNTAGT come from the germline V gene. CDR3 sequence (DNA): TGTGCCAGCAGTGGGCAGGGGGCCACTGAAGCTTTCTTT. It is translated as CASSGQGATEAFF.

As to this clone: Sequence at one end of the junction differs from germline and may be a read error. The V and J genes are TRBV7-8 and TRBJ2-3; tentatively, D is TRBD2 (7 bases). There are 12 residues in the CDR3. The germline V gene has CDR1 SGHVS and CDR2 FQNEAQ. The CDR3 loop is CASSRRGGAESF. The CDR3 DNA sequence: TGTGCCAGCTCTAGAAGAGGGGGGGCCGAGAGTTTT.

As DNA, the CDR3 is TGTGCCAGCAGTTGGGGAATTACAGCGGGGGGGTCAAATGAAAAACTGTTTTTT. Amino acids: CASSWGITAGGSNEKLFF. The V call is TRBV28, the J call TRBJ1-4; TRBD1 is a possible D gene (5 bases). The germline gives CDR1 MDHEN, CDR2 SYDVKM. The V end was cut by 4 bases, the J end by 5 bases, with 23 bases between. The CDR3 runs to 18 residues.

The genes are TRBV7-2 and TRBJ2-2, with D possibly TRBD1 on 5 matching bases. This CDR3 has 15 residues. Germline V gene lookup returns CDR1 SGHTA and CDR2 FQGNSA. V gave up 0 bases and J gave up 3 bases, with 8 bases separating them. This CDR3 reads CASSLAGDHTGELFF. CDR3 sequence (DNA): TGTGCCAGCAGCTTAGCAGGGGATCACACCGGGGAGCTGTTTTTT.

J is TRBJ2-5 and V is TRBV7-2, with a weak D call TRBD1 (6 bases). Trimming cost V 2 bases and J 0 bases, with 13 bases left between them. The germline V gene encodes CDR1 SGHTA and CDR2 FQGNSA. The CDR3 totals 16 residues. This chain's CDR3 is CASSLTLGGNQETQYF. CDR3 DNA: TGTGCCAGCAGCTTAACCCTAGGGGGTAACCAAGAGACCCAGTACTTC.

The CDR3, as DNA: TGTGCCAGCTCACCGGGGCAGGGGGCAAGTAATCAGCCCCAGCATTTT. Residues: CASSPGQGASNQPQHF. This chain uses TRBV18 with TRBJ1-5, with 8 bases identical to TRBD1. J was trimmed by 4 bases and V by 3 bases; bases with no gene match: 8. The CDR3 runs to 16 residues. Germline CDR1 and CDR2: KGHSH and LQKENI. Complete variable domain (other parts from reference TRBV18 and TRBJ1-5): NAGVMQNPRHLVRRRGQEARLRCSPMKGHSHVYWYRQLPEEGLKFMVYLQKENIIDESGMPKERFSAEFPKEGPSILRIQQVVRGDSAAYFCASSPGQGASNQPQHFGDGTRLSIL.

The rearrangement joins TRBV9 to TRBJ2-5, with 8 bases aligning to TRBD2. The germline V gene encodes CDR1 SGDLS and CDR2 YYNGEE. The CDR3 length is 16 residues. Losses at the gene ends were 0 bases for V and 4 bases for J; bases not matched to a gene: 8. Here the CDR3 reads CASSVGLGLDLETQYF. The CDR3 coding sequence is TGTGCCAGCAGCGTAGGTCTGGGACTAGATTTAGAGACCCAGTACTTC.

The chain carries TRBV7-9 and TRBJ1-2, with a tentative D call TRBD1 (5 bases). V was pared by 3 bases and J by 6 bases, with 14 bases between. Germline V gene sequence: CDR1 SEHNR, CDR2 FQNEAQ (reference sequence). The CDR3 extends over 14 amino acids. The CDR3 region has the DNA TGTGCCAGCAGCTTTCGTGGAGGGACGGATGGCTACACCTTC. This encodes CASSFRGGTDGYTF. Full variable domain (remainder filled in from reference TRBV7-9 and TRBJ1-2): DTGVSQNPRHKITKRGQNVTFRCDPISEHNRLYWYRQTLGQGPEFLTYFQNEAQLEKSRLLSDRFSAERPKGSFSTLEIQRTEQGDSAMYLCASSFRGGTDGYTFGSGTRLTVV.

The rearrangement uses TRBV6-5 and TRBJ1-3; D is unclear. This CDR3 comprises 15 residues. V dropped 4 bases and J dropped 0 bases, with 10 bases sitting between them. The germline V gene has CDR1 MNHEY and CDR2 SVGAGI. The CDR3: CASSSTGSSGNTIYF. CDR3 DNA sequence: TGTGCCAGCAGTTCCACCGGGAGCTCTGGAAACACCATATATTTT.

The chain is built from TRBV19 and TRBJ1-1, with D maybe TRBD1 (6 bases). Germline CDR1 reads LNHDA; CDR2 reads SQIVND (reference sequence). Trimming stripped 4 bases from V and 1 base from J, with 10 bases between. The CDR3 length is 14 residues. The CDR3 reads CASSTGGANTEAFF. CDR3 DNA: TGTGCCAGTAGTACGGGGGGGGCGAACACTGAAGCTTTCTTT.

CDR3 region: CASSLGTAGNTIYF. CDR3 DNA: TGCGCCAGCAGCTTGGGGACAGCGGGAAACACCATATATTTT. V is TRBV5-1 and J is TRBJ1-3, with a possible D match to TRBD1 (6 bases). Germline V gene sequence: CDR1 SGHRS, CDR2 YFSETQ. The CDR3 is made up of 14 amino acids. V was shortened by 0 bases and J by 4 bases, with 8 bases between the two germline ends.

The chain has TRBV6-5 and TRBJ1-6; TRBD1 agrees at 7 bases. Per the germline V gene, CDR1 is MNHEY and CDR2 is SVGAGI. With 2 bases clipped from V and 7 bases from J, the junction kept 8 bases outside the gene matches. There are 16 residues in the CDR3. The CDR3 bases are TGTGCCAGCAGTTACGGAGGGGGCCTCTCGAATTCACCCCTCCACTTT. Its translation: CASSYGGGLSNSPLHF.

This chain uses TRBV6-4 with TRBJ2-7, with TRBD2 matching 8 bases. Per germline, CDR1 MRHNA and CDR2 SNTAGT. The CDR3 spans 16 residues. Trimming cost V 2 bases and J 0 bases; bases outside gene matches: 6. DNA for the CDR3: TGTGCCAGCAGTGACCCAACGAGCGGGAGCTCCTACGAGCAGTACTTC. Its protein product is CASSDPTSGSSYEQYF.

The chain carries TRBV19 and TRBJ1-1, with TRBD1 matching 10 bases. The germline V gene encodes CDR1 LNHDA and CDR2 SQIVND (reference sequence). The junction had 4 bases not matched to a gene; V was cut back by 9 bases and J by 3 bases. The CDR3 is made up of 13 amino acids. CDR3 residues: CASAGQGYTEAFF. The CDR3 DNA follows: TGTGCCAGCGCGGGACAGGGGTACACTGAAGCTTTCTTT.

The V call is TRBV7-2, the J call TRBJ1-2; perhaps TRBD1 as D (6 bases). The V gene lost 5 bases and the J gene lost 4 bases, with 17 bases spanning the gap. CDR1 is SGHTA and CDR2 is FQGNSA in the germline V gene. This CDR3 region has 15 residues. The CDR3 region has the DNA TGTGCCAGCAGCAGCAGACAGGCCGAGAGCTATGGCTACACCTTC. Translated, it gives CASSSRQAESYGYTF.